The 18 T cell receptor beta chains below come from one sample, sequenced in a study of cytomegalovirus exposure and HLA in healthy donors. The PCR contained 60 Vbeta and 13 Jbeta primers. Clones were sequenced by immunoSEQ multiplex PCR, and TCRdb holds only the in-frame ones, with some missing. The data show roughly 300,000 clones, roughly 88% seen once. The sequenced sample was PBMCs. These receptors were taken from a man aged 40-49 years in good health and CMV-seropositive.

In this sample, this clone turned up a few times. This chain links TRBV6-1 with TRBJ1-2; no clear D gene. The CDR3 runs 9 residues. The V end lost 8 bases, the J end lost 8 bases, and 6 bases lay between the germline ends. Germline V gene lookup returns CDR1 MNHNS and CDR2 SASEGT. The CDR3 region is CASSRGYTF. The CDR3 DNA is TGTGCCAGCTCGCGAGGCTACACCTTC.

This chain links TRBV5-1 with TRBJ1-1, with D perhaps matching TRBD1 (6 bases). Germline V lookup: CDR1 SGHRS, CDR2 YFSETQ. V lost 2 bases, J lost 4 bases, and 12 bases lay in between. The CDR3 loop spans 14 amino acids. The CDR3 DNA sequence: TGCGCCAGCAGCTTTACAGGGTGGGGCACTGAAGCTTTCTTT. Translated, it gives CASSFTGWGTEAFF.

This chain uses TRBV2 with TRBJ2-3; TRBD2 matches at 13 bases. The CDR3 extends over 17 amino acids. The germline V gene encodes CDR1 SNHLY and CDR2 FYNNEI. Trimming at V came to 7 bases and at J to 0 bases, leaving 7 bases not matched to a gene. CDR3 sequence: CASTRTSGRASTDTQYF. The CDR3 coding sequence is TGTGCCAGCACCAGAACTAGCGGGAGGGCTAGCACAGATACGCAGTATTTT.

The chain is built from TRBV7-2 and TRBJ1-1, with D possibly TRBD1 on 5 matching bases. The length of the CDR3 is 16 residues. The germline V gene encodes CDR1 SGHTA and CDR2 FQGNSA. The V and J ends lost 6 bases and 0 bases respectively, with 17 bases between them. The CDR3 reads CASSPALQGLNTEAFF. The DNA of the CDR3 is TGTGCCAGCAGTCCAGCACTCCAGGGCCTGAACACTGAAGCTTTCTTT.

This chain connects TRBV7-6 to TRBJ1-2; possibly TRBD1 for D (6 bases). V was cut by 5 bases and J by 4 bases, with 17 bases left in between. CDR3 length: 15 amino acids. From germline, CDR1 is SGHVS and CDR2 FNYEAQ. CDR3 sequence reads: CASSPAWTESYGYTF. As DNA, the CDR3 is TGTGCCAGCAGCCCCGCCTGGACAGAAAGCTATGGCTACACCTTC.

The gene calls are TRBV18 and TRBJ2-4; 8 bases agree with TRBD2. The V gene's germline CDR1 is KGHSH and CDR2 LQKENI. CDR3 length: 17 amino acids. The trim removed 3 bases at V and 7 bases at J, leaving 14 bases unmatched. The CDR3 DNA sequence: TGTGCCAGCTCACCGATCTCCCCAGCGGGAGTCTTGAACATTCAGTACTTC. Its translation: CASSPISPAGVLNIQYF.

The chain links TRBV4-2 to TRBJ2-3; TRBD2 agrees at 12 bases. In germline, CDR1 is LGHNA, CDR2 YNFKEQ. The junction had 14 bases not matched to a gene; V was cut back by 0 bases and J by 4 bases. CDR3 length equals 20 residues. The CDR3 protein is CASSQDRLAGEPEPPDTQYF. Here the CDR3 DNA reads TGTGCCAGCAGCCAAGATAGACTAGCGGGAGAGCCCGAACCCCCAGATACGCAGTATTTT.

Only one count was recorded for this clone. The rearrangement links TRBV6-1 to TRBJ2-7; D gene ambiguous. The germline CDR1 and CDR2 sequences are MNHNS and SASEGT. This CDR3 region has 12 residues. V lost 8 bases and J 4 bases, leaving 12 bases between the germline ends. CDR3 sequence: CASGLYLYEQYF. The CDR3 nucleotides read TGTGCCAGCGGGCTCTATCTTTACGAGCAGTACTTC.

This sequence joins TRBV28 and TRBJ1-5; tentative D call: TRBD1 (6 bases). The V end was cut by 6 bases, the J end by 1 base, with 13 bases between. Germline CDR1 reads MDHEN; CDR2 reads SYDVKM. The CDR3 is 15 amino acids. In DNA form, the CDR3 reads TGTGCCAGCAGGTCAGGGGTTGGGAGCAATCAGCCCCAGCATTTT. This translates into CASRSGVGSNQPQHF. The whole variable domain, remainder taken from reference TRBV28 and TRBJ1-5, is DVKVTQSSRYLVKRTGEKVFLECVQDMDHENMFWYRQDPGLGLRLIYFSYDVKMKEKGDIPEGYSVSREKKERFSLILESASTNQTSMYLCASRSGVGSNQPQHFGDGTRLSIL.

This chain uses TRBV11-3 with TRBJ1-1; D not certain. The CDR3 has 13 residues. The germline gives CDR1 SGHNT, CDR2 YENEEA. V was trimmed by 3 bases and J by 5 bases, leaving 10 bases between them. The CDR3 protein is CASSLTRVTEAFF. For the CDR3, the DNA is TGTGCCAGCAGCTTGACTAGGGTGACTGAAGCTTTCTTT.

This clone came up once. V usage is TRBV2 and J usage is TRBJ1-4; perhaps TRBD1 as D (5 bases). The CDR3 is 13 amino acids. Trimming stripped 8 bases from V and 4 bases from J, with 11 bases between. CDR1 is SNHLY, CDR2 FYNNEI, per germline. Written as DNA, the CDR3 is TGTGCCAGCTCGGGACTGTTTAATGAAAAACTGTTTTTT. Protein product: CASSGLFNEKLFF.

The chain combines TRBV27 with TRBJ2-2, with TRBD1 identical over 8 bases. CDR1 MNHEY and CDR2 SMNVEV come from the germline V gene (reference sequence). The CDR3 contains 18 residues. V shed 0 bases and J 3 bases; nucleotides not matched to a gene: 9. CDR3 loop: CASSLSASRGRDTGELFF. The DNA of the CDR3 is TGTGCCAGCAGTTTATCCGCCAGCAGGGGGCGGGACACCGGGGAGCTGTTTTTT.

Note on this clone: Other DNA sequences in the same sample also yield this CDR3. The chain joins TRBV27 to TRBJ2-7; 8 nucleotides agree with TRBD2. The length of the CDR3 is 14 residues. V lost 2 bases and J lost 2; bases outside the gene matches: 2. Germline CDR1 and CDR2: MNHEY and SMNVEV (reference sequence). DNA of the CDR3: TGTGCCAGCAGTTTAGCGGGGGGCCCCTACGAGCAGTACTTC. It is translated as CASSLAGGPYEQYF.

The V gene is TRBV19, the J gene TRBJ1-5; D is perhaps TRBD1 (6 bases). V lost 8 bases and J lost 2, with 19 bases in between. This CDR3 has 16 residues. CDR1 and CDR2 (germline): LNHDA, SQIVND (reference sequence). The CDR3 DNA sequence: TGTGCCAGTGCCTCTTCCACAGGGAGTGGCAATCAGCCCCAGCATTTT. Protein product: CASASSTGSGNQPQHF.

CDR3 protein: CASRQGTDYEQYF. The CDR3 region has the DNA TGCGCCAGCAGACAAGGGACAGACTACGAGCAGTACTTC. The gene calls are TRBV5-1 and TRBJ2-7; 7 nucleotides line up with TRBD1. Germline V gives CDR1 SGHRS, CDR2 YFSETQ. The V segment lost 5 bases and the J segment 3 bases; nucleotides outside the gene matches: 5. The CDR3 covers 13 residues.

In DNA, the CDR3 is TGCGCCAGCAGTGAAAACCGGGACTCCAGCTCCTACGAGCAGTACTTC. As protein: CASSENRDSSSYEQYF. The gene calls are TRBV10-2 and TRBJ2-7, with a tentative D call TRBD2 (6 bases). The germline V gene has CDR1 WSHSY and CDR2 SAAADI. Trimming pared 3 bases from V and 0 bases from J, leaving 15 bases between. CDR3 length: 16 amino acids.

This rearrangement joins TRBV13 to TRBJ2-5; 7 nucleotides align to TRBD1. The J call may be faulty, since TRBJ2-7 better matches the DNA end. The CDR3 sequence is 13 residues long. Germline loops: CDR1 PRHDT, CDR2 FYEKMQ (reference sequence). As DNA, the CDR3 is TGTGCCAGCAGCTCCCGGGACAGATCCGAGCAGTACTTC. This translates into CASSSRDRSEQYF.

V gene TRBV2 combines with J gene TRBJ1-2, with TRBD1 matching over 7 bases. From germline, CDR1 is SNHLY and CDR2 FYNNEI. V lost 2 bases and J lost 3; bases outside the gene matches: 6. This CDR3 has 15 amino acids. CDR3 sequence (DNA): TGTGCCAGCAGTGAAACCCGACAGGGATACTATGGCTACACCTTC. This sequence encodes CASSETRQGYYGYTF.